The entry that follows covers one T cell receptor (beta chain) sequence. Clones were read by immunoSEQ multiplex PCR, and TCRdb kept only the in-frame ones, dropping some. Among tens of thousands of clones listed, around nine tenths were seen once. The entry originates in a study of T cell changes during pregnancy in multiple sclerosis. Deletions cut 5 bases from V and 1 base from J, with 15 bases between. CDR1 is SGHAT and CDR2 is FQNNGV in the germline V gene. This CDR3 contains 15 residues. The clonotype comes from a female donor with multiple sclerosis, enrolled in a pregnancy study. The sample consisted of peripheral blood, taken in the third trimester of pregnancy. The chain carries TRBV11-2 and TRBJ2-7; a weak D match, TRBD1 (6 bases). The chain's CDR3 is CASSQYTGPSYEQYF. The CDR3 region has the DNA TGTGCCAGCAGCCAGTATACAGGGCCGTCCTACGAGCAGTACTTC.